The source of this T cell receptor beta chain is a study of cytomegalovirus exposure and HLA in healthy donors. General study points: In a later analysis, TCR beta V- and J-gene trimming was associated with a missense DCLRE1C variant.

60 Vbeta and 13 Jbeta primers were used in PCR. The repertoire was sequenced with immunoSEQ multiplex PCR; TCRdb's copy has only in-frame clones and lacks some. The sample lists 150,000 to 200,000 clones, over 70% occurring once. About this clone itself: Antigen specificity is unknown.

The CDR3 loop spans 16 amino acids. V lost 1 base to trimming and J lost 5 bases; unmatched junction nucleotides: 8. CDR1 and CDR2 (germline): SGHTA, FQGNSA. Sequenced input: PBMCs. The J gene is TRBJ2-1, the V gene TRBV7-2; 7 nucleotides agree with TRBD2. The sequence was obtained from a woman aged 25 to 39 in good health and CMV-seropositive. The CDR3 DNA is TGTGCCAGCAGCTTAGTCTCCCTAGCGGTAAACAATGAGCAGTTCTTC. Translated: CASSLVSLAVNNEQFF. Using reference TRBV7-2 and TRBJ2-1 for the parts outside the CDR3, the full variable domain is GAGVSQSPSNKVTEKGKDVELRCDPISGHTALYWYRQSLGQGLEFLIYFQGNSAPDKSGLPSDRFSAERTGGSVSTLTIQRTQQEDSAVYLCASSLVSLAVNNEQFFGPGTRLTVL.